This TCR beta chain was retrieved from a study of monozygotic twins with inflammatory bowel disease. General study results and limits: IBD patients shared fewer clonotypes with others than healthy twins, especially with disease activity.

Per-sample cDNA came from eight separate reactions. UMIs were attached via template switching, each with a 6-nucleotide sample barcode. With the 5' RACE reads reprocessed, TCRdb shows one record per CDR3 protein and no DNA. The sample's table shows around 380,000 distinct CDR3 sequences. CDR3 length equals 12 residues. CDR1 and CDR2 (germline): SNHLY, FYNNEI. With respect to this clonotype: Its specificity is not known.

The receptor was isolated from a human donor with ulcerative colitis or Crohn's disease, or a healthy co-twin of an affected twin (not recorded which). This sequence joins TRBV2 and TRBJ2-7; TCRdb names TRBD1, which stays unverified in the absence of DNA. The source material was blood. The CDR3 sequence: CASGQPYYEQYF.